This TCR beta chain was documented in a study of early T cells in non-severe SARS-CoV-2 infection. Background on the study: Sequencing of unsorted whole blood was done on bulk RNA, leaving chains unpaired. Study results and limitations: Reliance on VDJdb matching favored anti-spike CD8 responses; private and CD4 specificities were missed.

With regard to this clonotype: Its antigen is unknown.

The TCR library protocol attached unique molecular identifiers to the individual cDNA molecules. TCRdb recomputed calls from the 5' RACE reads with MiXCR, one row per CDR3 protein. The sample gives fewer than 75,000 distinct CDR3 sequences, around 18% of which show up once; 8% to 10% is in the top ten. V gave up 2 bases and J gave up 4 bases; unmatched junction bases: 4. CDR1 and CDR2 (germline): SGHVS, FQNEAQ. CDR3 length equals 14 residues. This sequence was found in an adult who was a healthcare worker with PCR-confirmed SARS-CoV-2 infection or an uninfected control (not recorded which). The starting material was whole blood, obtained at baseline. The chain recombines TRBV7-8 with TRBJ2-7, with 8 bases identical to TRBD1. The CDR3 sequence: CASSLLQGAYEQYF. The CDR3 DNA sequence: TGTGCCAGCAGCTTATTGCAGGGGGCGTACGAGCAGTACTTC.